The 14 T cell receptor beta chains below were found in one sample sequenced in a study of blood T cell repertoires in COVID-19. The method was immunoSEQ multiplex PCR; TCRdb's version includes in-frame clones alone and lacks a portion of them. The data hold 150,000 to 200,000 clones, with about 77% observed a single time. The sequencing input was PBMCs or T cells enriched from blood (not recorded which). These receptors came from a woman aged 45-65 years with acute COVID-19.

This clone was observed a single time. The chain joins TRBV30 to TRBJ1-3, with D perhaps TRBD1 (5 bases). The germline V gene has CDR1 GTSNPN and CDR2 SVGIG (reference sequence). The CDR3 is 15 residues long. Trimming took off 1 base at V and 0 bases at J, with 10 bases between the two ends. The CDR3 bases are TGTGCCTGGAGTGCACAGGAGAGCTCTGGAAACACCATATATTTT. It translates to CAWSAQESSGNTIYF.

V is TRBV6-5 and J is TRBJ2-1, with 12 positions matching TRBD2. Germline V CDR1 and CDR2: MNHEY, SVGAGI. This CDR3 contains 15 residues. The ends lost 5 bases at V and 8 bases at J; junction bases unmatched: 7. DNA for the CDR3: TGTGCCAGCAGTACACTAGCGGGGGGAGGGGATGAGCAGTTCTTC. This encodes CASSTLAGGGDEQFF.

The J gene is TRBJ1-3, the V gene TRBV6-2 or TRBV6-3; D gene unclear. CDR1 and CDR2 from the germline V gene are MNHEY and SVGEGT. Trimming pared 4 bases from V and 0 bases from J, leaving 13 bases between. This CDR3 region has 16 residues. The CDR3 spells CASSSYASSSGNTIYF. Here the CDR3 DNA reads TGTGCCAGCAGTTCCTACGCTTCCTCCTCTGGAAACACCATATATTTT.

The V and J genes are TRBV28 and TRBJ2-1; TRBD1 matches at 8 bases. The CDR3 is 14 amino acids. Germline CDR1 reads MDHEN; CDR2 reads SYDVKM. V dropped 2 bases and J dropped 4; count of bases not matched to a gene: 1. CDR3 in amino acids: CASSLGTGYNEQFF. In DNA form, the CDR3 reads TGTGCCAGCAGTTTAGGGACAGGATACAATGAGCAGTTCTTC.

In this sample, this clone turned up a few times. The rearrangement links TRBV11-2 to TRBJ2-1; 10 bases align to TRBD2. V gave up 5 bases and J gave up 0 bases; unmatched junction bases: 10. The CDR3 consists of 18 residues. CDR1 is SGHAT, CDR2 FQNNGV, per germline. The CDR3 is CASSRPAGGPSSYNEQFF. CDR3 coding DNA: TGTGCCAGCAGCCGGCCAGCGGGGGGGCCAAGCTCCTACAATGAGCAGTTCTTC.

The genes are TRBV4-3 and TRBJ2-2; 16 bases match TRBD2. This CDR3 contains 18 residues. V shed 3 bases and J 5 bases; nucleotides not matched to a gene: 6. Germline CDR1 LGHNA, CDR2 YSLEER. DNA for the CDR3: TGCGCCAGCAGCCAGGGACTAGCGGGGGGGCAAGGGACCGGGGAGCTGTTTTTT. It codes for CASSQGLAGGQGTGELFF.

The chain carries TRBV29-1 and TRBJ1-2; 7 bases align to TRBD1. Germline-derived CDR1 and CDR2 are SQVTM and ANQGSEA. V trimming: 6 bases; J trimming: 6 bases; junction bases outside the gene matches: 13. The CDR3 sequence is 14 residues long. CDR3 loop: CSVGGGGGTNGYTF. The CDR3 bases are TGCAGCGTGGGAGGAGGGGGCGGAACTAATGGCTACACCTTC.

This clone was observed a few times. The J gene is TRBJ1-5, the V gene TRBV28, with D unclear. The CDR3 has 12 amino acids. V lost 5 bases and J 2 bases, leaving 4 bases between the germline ends. Germline lookup yields CDR1 MDHEN and CDR2 SYDVKM. The chain's CDR3 is CASSAGNQPQHF. CDR3 coding DNA: TGTGCCAGCAGTGCGGGCAATCAGCCCCAGCATTTT.

This chain uses TRBV27 with TRBJ1-2; the match to TRBD1 covers 9 bases. In germline, CDR1 is MNHEY, CDR2 SMNVEV (reference sequence). Trimming removed 6 bases from V and 8 bases from J; junction bases left unmatched: 13. The CDR3 runs to 15 residues. CDR3 sequence reads: CASRDPGQGIGGYTF. The CDR3 nucleotides read TGTGCCAGCAGAGACCCGGGACAGGGCATAGGGGGCTACACCTTC.

This clone was seen many times. Additional DNA sequences in this sample encode the identical CDR3. J is TRBJ1-2 and V is TRBV5-1; 9 bases fit TRBD1. This CDR3 is 13 amino acids long. Germline loops: CDR1 SGHRS, CDR2 YFSETQ. The ends lost 0 bases at V and 6 bases at J; junction bases unmatched: 0. CDR3 sequence reads: CASSLGDRDGYTF. The CDR3 DNA sequence: TGCGCCAGCAGCTTGGGGGACAGGGATGGCTACACCTTC.

CDR3 loop: CASRRRDTLDEAFF. The CDR3 coding sequence is TGTGCCAGCAGGCGAAGGGACACTCTAGATGAAGCTTTCTTT. The gene calls are TRBV2 and TRBJ1-1; a weak D match, TRBD1 (6 bases). There are 14 residues in the CDR3. Looked up from germline, CDR1 is SNHLY and CDR2 is FYNNEI. Trimming took off 6 bases at V and 7 bases at J, with 18 bases between the two ends.

The chain joins TRBV15 to TRBJ1-4, with a tentative D call TRBD1 (5 bases). CDR3 length: 15 amino acids. Trimming left V 0 bases short and J 4 bases short, with 9 bases between. Germline V gives CDR1 LNHNV, CDR2 YYDKDF (reference sequence). The DNA for the CDR3 is TGTGCCACCAGCAGAGATGCCGGGGGTAATGAAAAACTGTTTTTT. This gives the protein CATSRDAGGNEKLFF. Drawing the rest from reference TRBV15 and TRBJ1-4, the complete variable domain is DAMVIQNPRYQVTQFGKPVTLSCSQTLNHNVMYWYQQKSSQAPKLLFHYYDKDFNNEADTPDNFQSRRPNTSFCFLDIRSPGLGDTAMYLCATSRDAGGNEKLFFGSGTQLSVL.

The chain recombines TRBV7-2 with TRBJ2-1; 13 bases align to TRBD2. Germline CDR1 SGHTA, CDR2 FQGNSA. V lost 7 bases, J lost 4 bases, and 4 bases stayed unmatched. This CDR3 is 15 amino acids long. CDR3 sequence: CASKRGLAGYNEQFF. CDR3 coding DNA: TGTGCCAGCAAAAGGGGACTAGCGGGGTACAATGAGCAGTTCTTC.

The chain couples TRBV27 to TRBJ2-3, with 9 bases fitting TRBD2. J was trimmed by 3 bases and V by 7 bases; bases with no gene match: 8. The CDR3 extends over 15 amino acids. Germline lookup yields CDR1 MNHEY and CDR2 SMNVEV (reference sequence). CDR3 nucleotide sequence: TGTGCCAGCACGGAGCGGGGGGATCGGACAGATACGCAGTATTTT. Its translation: CASTERGDRTDTQYF.